The 8 T cell receptor beta chains listed next were all sequenced from one sample in a study of cytomegalovirus exposure and HLA in healthy donors. The PCR was carried out with 60 Vbeta primers and 13 Jbeta primers. Assay: immunoSEQ multiplex PCR; the TCRdb copy retains only in-frame clones and omits some. The sample shows fewer than 140,000 clones, 75% to 85% of them seen only once. Material for sequencing was PBMCs. These receptors were collected from a man in his forties or fifties in good health and CMV-seronegative.

This clone was detected once. The chain recombines TRBV7-9 with TRBJ2-5, with TRBD1 matching 7 bases. Germline loops: CDR1 SEHNR, CDR2 FQNEAQ (reference sequence). V was pared by 6 bases and J by 4 bases, with 8 bases of the junction left unmatched. The CDR3 runs 14 residues. The CDR3 DNA sequence: TGTGCCAGCAGTCGCCCGACAGGGCCAGAGACCCAGTACTTC. It specifies CASSRPTGPETQYF.

The V and J genes are TRBV19 and TRBJ1-1; a weak D match, TRBD1 (5 bases). This CDR3 contains 20 residues. Trimming cost V 8 bases and J 0 bases, with 31 bases left between them. The germline gives CDR1 LNHDA, CDR2 SQIVND (reference sequence). The CDR3 loop reads CASRQGTGKDLREMNTEAFF. CDR3 in DNA: TGTGCCAGTCGGCAGGGTACGGGCAAAGACCTGCGTGAGATGAACACTGAAGCTTTCTTT.

The rearrangement links TRBV6-5 to TRBJ2-4, with D possibly matching TRBD1 (5 bases). The CDR3 contains 15 residues. The germline V and J ends were trimmed by 0 bases and 4 bases, with 10 bases remaining between them. Germline lookup yields CDR1 MNHEY and CDR2 SVGAGI. The CDR3 DNA follows: TGTGCCAGCAGTTACTCGAGACAGCGAAAAAACATTCAGTACTTC. Its translation is CASSYSRQRKNIQYF.

This chain joins TRBV2 and TRBJ1-2; D is possibly TRBD1 (6 bases). This CDR3 region has 15 residues. The germline V gene encodes CDR1 SNHLY and CDR2 FYNNEI. Trimming shortened V by 5 bases and J by 0 bases, and 13 bases separated the two germline ends. This CDR3 reads CASSLDSLANYGYTF. CDR3 in DNA: TGTGCCAGCAGTCTGGACAGCCTAGCTAACTATGGCTACACCTTC.

This chain joins TRBV13 and TRBJ1-3; TRBD1 aligns across 9 bases. The CDR3 consists of 17 residues. CDR1 and CDR2 (germline): PRHDT, FYEKMQ (reference sequence). V trimming: 1 base; J trimming: 4 bases; junction bases outside the gene matches: 8. CDR3 amino acids: CASSLEGTGLTGNTIYF. DNA of the CDR3: TGTGCCAGCAGCTTAGAGGGGACAGGGCTCACGGGAAACACCATATATTTT.

This chain joins TRBV11-2 and TRBJ1-2; D is undetermined. CDR1 SGHAT and CDR2 FQNNGV come from the germline V gene. The CDR3 covers 13 residues. The V gene lost 5 bases and the J gene lost 8 bases, with 15 bases spanning the gap. CDR3 amino acids: CASSRSEAGGYTF. CDR3 bases: TGTGCCAGCAGCCGATCAGAGGCGGGGGGCTACACCTTC.

This chain joins TRBV5-1 and TRBJ1-6, with TRBD1 as a possible D gene (6 bases). Germline loops: CDR1 SGHRS, CDR2 YFSETQ. The V and J ends lost 7 bases and 8 bases respectively, with 16 bases between them. The CDR3 totals 14 residues. The CDR3: CASAMGALDSPLHF. CDR3 DNA sequence: TGCGCCAGCGCGATGGGGGCGTTGGATTCACCCCTCCACTTT.

The chain joins TRBV5-6 to TRBJ2-1; 11 bases match TRBD1. With V trimmed by 5 bases and J by 8 bases, 6 bases remained unmatched. CDR1 is SGHDT and CDR2 is YYEEEE in the germline V gene. The CDR3 is made up of 14 amino acids. The CDR3 region has the DNA TGTGCCAGCAGTAGGACAGGGGGCGGTTATGAGCAGTTCTTC. Translating gives CASSRTGGGYEQFF.